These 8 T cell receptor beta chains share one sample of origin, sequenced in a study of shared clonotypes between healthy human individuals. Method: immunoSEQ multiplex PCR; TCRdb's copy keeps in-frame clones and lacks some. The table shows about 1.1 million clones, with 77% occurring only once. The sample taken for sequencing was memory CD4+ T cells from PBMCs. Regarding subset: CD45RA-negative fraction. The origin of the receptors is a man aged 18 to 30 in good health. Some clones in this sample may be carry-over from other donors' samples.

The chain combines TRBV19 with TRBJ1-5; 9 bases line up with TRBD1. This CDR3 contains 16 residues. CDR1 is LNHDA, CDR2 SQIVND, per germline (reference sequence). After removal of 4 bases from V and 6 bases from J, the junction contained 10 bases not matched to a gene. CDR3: CASSKQQGALAQPQHF. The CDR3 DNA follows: TGTGCCAGTAGTAAACAACAGGGGGCGCTGGCTCAGCCCCAGCATTTT.

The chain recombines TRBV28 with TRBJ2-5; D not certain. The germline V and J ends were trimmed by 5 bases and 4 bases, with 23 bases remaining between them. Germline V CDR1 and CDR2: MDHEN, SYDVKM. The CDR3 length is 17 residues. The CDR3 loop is CASSPRREVGELETQYF. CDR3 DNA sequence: TGTGCCAGCAGTCCCCGGCGAGAGGTTGGTGAACTAGAGACCCAGTACTTC.

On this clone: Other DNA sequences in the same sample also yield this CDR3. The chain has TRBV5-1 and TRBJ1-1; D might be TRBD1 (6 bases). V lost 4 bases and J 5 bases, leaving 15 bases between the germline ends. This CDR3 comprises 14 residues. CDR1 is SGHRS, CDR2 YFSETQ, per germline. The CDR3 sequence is CASSPQGEGTEAFF. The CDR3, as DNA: TGCGCCAGCAGCCCACAGGGAGAGGGTACTGAAGCTTTCTTT.

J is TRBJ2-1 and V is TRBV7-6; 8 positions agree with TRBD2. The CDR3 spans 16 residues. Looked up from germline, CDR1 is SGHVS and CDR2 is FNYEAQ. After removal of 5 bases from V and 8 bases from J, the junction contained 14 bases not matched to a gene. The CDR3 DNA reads TGTGCCAGCAGCGCGCCCGGGACTAGTGGTTATCATGAGCAGTTCTTC. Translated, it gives CASSAPGTSGYHEQFF.

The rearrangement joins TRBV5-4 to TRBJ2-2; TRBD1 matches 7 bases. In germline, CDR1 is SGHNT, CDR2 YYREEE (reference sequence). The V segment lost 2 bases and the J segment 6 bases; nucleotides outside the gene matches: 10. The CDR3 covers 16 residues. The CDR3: CASSFRGQVRSGELFF. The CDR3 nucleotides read TGTGCCAGCAGCTTCCGCGGACAGGTTCGTTCCGGGGAGCTGTTTTTT.

The CDR3 here is CASSLEIGADTEAFF. The CDR3 nucleotides read TGCGCCAGCAGCTTGGAGATAGGGGCGGACACTGAAGCTTTCTTT. The J gene is TRBJ1-1, the V gene TRBV5-1, with D perhaps matching TRBD1 (5 bases). Germline CDR1 SGHRS, CDR2 YFSETQ. Trimming took off 0 bases at V and 3 bases at J, with 12 bases between the two ends. This CDR3 comprises 15 residues.

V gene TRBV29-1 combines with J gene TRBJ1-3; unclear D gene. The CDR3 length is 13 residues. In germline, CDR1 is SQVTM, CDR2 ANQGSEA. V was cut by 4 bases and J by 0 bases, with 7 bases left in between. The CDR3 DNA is TGCAGCGTTGCGGGGTTCTCTGGAAACACCATATATTTT. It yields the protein CSVAGFSGNTIYF. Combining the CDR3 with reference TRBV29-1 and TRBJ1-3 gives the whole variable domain SAVISQKPSRDICQRGTSLTIQCQVDSQVTMMFWYRQQPGQSLTLIATANQGSEATYESGFVIDKFPISRPNLTFSTLTVSNMSPEDSSIYLCSVAGFSGNTIYFGEGSWLTVV.

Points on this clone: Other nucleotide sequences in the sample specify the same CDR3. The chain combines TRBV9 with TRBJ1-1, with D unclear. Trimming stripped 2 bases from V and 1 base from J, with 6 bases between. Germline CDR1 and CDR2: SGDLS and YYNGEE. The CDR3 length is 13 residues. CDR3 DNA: TGTGCCAGCAGCGTTCTCGGGAACACTGAAGCTTTCTTT. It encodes CASSVLGNTEAFF. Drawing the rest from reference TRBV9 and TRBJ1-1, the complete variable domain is DSGVTQTPKHLITATGQRVTLRCSPRSGDLSVYWYQQSLDQGLQFLIQYYNGEERAKGNILERFSAQQFPDLHSELNLSSLELGDSALYFCASSVLGNTEAFFGQGTRLTVV.